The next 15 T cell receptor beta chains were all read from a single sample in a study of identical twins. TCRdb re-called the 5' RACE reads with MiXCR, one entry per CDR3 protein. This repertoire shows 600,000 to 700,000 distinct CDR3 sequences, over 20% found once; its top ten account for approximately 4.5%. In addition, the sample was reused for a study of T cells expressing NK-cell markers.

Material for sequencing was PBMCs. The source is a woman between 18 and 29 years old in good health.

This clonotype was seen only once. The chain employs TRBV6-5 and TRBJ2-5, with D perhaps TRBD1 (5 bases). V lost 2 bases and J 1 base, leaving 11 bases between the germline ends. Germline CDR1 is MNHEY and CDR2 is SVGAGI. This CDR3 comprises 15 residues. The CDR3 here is CASSYIQGGQETQYF. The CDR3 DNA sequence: TGTGCCAGCAGTTACATTCAGGGCGGCCAAGAGACCCAGTACTTC.

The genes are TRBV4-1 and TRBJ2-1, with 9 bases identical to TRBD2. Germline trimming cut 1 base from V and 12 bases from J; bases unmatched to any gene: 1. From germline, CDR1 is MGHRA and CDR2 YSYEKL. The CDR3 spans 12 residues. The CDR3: CASSQGAGGQFF. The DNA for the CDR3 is TGCGCCAGCAGCCAAGGAGCGGGGGGGCAGTTCTTC.

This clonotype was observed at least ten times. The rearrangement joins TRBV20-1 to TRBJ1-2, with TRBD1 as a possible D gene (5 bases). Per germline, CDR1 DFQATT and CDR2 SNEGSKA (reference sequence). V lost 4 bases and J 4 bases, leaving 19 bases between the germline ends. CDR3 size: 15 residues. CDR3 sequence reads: CSATLNPTAFYGYTF. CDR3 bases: TGCAGTGCTACCCTGAATCCGACAGCATTCTATGGCTACACCTTC.

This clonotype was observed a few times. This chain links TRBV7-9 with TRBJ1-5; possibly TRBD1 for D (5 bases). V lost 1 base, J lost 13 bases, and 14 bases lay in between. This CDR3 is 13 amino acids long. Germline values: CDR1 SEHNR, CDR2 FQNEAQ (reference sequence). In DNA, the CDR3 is TGTGCCAGCAGCTTAGTGGCGGCCGGGGGACAGCATTTT. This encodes CASSLVAAGGQHF. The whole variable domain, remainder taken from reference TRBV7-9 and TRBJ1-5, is DTGVSQNPRHKITKRGQNVTFRCDPISEHNRLYWYRQTLGQGPEFLTYFQNEAQLEKSRLLSDRFSAERPKGSFSTLEIQRTEQGDSAMYLCASSLVAAGGQHFGDGTRLSIL.

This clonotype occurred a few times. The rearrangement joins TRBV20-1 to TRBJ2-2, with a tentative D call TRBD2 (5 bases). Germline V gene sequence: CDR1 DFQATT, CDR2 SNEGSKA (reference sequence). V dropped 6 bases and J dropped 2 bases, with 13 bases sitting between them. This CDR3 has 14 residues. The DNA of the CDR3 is TGCAGTGCCCCGCAGAGGGCCAACACCGGGGAGCTGTTTTTT. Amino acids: CSAPQRANTGELFF.

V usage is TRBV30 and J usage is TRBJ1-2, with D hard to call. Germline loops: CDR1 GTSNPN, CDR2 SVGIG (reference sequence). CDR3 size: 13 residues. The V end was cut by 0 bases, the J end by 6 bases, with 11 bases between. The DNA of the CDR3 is TGTGCCTGGAGTGTAGTCCCTCCCAATGGCTACACCTTC. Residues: CAWSVVPPNGYTF.

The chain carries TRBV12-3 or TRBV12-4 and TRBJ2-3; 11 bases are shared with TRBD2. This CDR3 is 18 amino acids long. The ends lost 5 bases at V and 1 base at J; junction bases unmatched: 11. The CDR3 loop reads CASSLDSFSGRGTDTQYF. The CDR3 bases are TGTGCCAGCAGTCTCGATTCCTTTAGCGGGAGGGGCACAGATACGCAGTATTTT.

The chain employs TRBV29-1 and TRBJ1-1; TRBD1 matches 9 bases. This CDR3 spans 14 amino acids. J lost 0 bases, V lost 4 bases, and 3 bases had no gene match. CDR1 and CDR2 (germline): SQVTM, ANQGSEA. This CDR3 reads CSVVTGGLNTEAFF. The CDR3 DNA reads TGCAGCGTTGTAACAGGGGGCCTGAACACTGAAGCTTTCTTT.

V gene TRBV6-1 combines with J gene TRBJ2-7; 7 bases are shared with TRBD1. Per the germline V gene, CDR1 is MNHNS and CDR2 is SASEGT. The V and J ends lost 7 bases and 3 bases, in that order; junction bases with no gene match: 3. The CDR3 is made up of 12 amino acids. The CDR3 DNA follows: TGTGCCAGCAACCACAGGGGCTACGAGCAGTACTTC. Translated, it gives CASNHRGYEQYF.

CDR3 protein: CSAKPGLAGGTDTQYF. CDR3 in DNA: TGCAGTGCAAAACCCGGTCTAGCGGGAGGAACAGATACGCAGTATTTT. This chain joins TRBV20-1 and TRBJ2-3; 11 bases line up with TRBD2. This CDR3 has 16 amino acids. V gave up 6 bases and J gave up 3 bases; unmatched junction bases: 11. In germline, CDR1 is DFQATT, CDR2 SNEGSKA (reference sequence).

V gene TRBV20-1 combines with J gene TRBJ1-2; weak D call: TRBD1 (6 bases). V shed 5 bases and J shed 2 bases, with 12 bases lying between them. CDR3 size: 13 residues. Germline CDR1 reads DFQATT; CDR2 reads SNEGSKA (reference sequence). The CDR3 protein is CSAPQGGNYGYTF. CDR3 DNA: TGCAGTGCTCCCCAAGGGGGGAACTATGGCTACACCTTC.

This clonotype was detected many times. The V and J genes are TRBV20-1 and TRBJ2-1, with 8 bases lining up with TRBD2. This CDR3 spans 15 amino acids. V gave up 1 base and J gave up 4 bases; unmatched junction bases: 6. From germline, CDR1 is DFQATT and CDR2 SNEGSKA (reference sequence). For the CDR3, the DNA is TGCAGTGCTAGAGTACCCCGGGAGGGGTACAATGAGCAGTTCTTC. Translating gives CSARVPREGYNEQFF.

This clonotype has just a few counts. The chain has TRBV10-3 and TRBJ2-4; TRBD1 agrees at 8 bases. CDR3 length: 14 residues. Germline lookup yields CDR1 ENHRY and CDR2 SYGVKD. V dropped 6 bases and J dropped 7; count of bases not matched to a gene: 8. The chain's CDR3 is CAIRPDRGGNIQYF. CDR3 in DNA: TGTGCCATCAGACCCGACAGGGGCGGTAACATTCAGTACTTC.

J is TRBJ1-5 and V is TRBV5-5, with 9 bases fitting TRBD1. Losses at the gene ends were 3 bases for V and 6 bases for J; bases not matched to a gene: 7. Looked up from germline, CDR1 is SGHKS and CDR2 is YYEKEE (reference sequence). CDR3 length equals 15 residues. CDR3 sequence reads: CASSSLGTGLQPQHF. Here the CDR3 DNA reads TGTGCCAGCAGCTCCCTCGGGACAGGGCTTCAGCCCCAGCATTTT.

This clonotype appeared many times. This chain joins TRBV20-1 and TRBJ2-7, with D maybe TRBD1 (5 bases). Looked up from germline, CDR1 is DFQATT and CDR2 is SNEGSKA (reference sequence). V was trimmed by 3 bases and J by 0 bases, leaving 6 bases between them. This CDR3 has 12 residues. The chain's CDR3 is CSARDNSYEQYF. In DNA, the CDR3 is TGCAGTGCTAGGGACAACTCCTACGAGCAGTACTTC.